The clone carrying this TCR beta chain appeared a single time. This sample was taken from a study of blood T cell repertoires in COVID-19. Overall study context: The United States, Italy and Spain supplied acute and convalescent COVID-19 samples.

Per the study methods: By means of reference gene primer amplification, nucleated cell counts were estimated. Clones were read by immunoSEQ multiplex PCR, and TCRdb kept only the in-frame ones, dropping some. Clone size and the V and J calls come from that table; the DNA yielded D and trimming. Counted here are a few hundred thousand clones, roughly 88% occurring once; the ten biggest clones make up 3.5% to 4.5%. Participants' reported clinical history set cohort assignment. All recovered Cohort 3 donors got two negative PCRs, got clearance, or saw symptom resolution. This receptor was obtained from a woman aged 25 to 39 who had recovered from COVID-19. Input material: PBMCs or T cells enriched from blood (not recorded which).

The CDR3 DNA reads as TGCGCCACCAACCCTAGCGGTACCGGGGAGCTGTTTTTT. It specifies CATNPSGTGELFF. V and J are TRBV10-2 and TRBJ2-2, with TRBD2 matching over 7 bases. With 10 bases clipped from V and 5 bases from J, the junction kept 7 bases outside the gene matches. Looked up from germline, CDR1 is WSHSY and CDR2 is SAAADI. The CDR3 runs to 13 residues.